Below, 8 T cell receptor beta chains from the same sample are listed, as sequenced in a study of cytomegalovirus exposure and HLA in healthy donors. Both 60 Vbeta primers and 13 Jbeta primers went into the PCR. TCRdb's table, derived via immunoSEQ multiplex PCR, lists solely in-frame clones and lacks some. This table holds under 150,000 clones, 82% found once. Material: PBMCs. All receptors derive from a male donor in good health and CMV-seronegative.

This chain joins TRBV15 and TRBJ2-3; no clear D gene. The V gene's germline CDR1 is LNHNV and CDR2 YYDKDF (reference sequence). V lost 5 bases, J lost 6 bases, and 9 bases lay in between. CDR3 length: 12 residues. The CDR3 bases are TGTGCCACCAGCGTCCAACACGATACGCAGTATTTT. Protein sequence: CATSVQHDTQYF.

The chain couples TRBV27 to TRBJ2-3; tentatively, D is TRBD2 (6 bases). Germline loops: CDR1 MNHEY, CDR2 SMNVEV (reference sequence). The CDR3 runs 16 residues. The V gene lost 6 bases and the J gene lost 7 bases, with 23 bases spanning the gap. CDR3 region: CASSFHRGMGGNTQYF. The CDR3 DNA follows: TGTGCCAGCAGCTTCCATCGCGGGATGGGGGGTAATACGCAGTATTTT.

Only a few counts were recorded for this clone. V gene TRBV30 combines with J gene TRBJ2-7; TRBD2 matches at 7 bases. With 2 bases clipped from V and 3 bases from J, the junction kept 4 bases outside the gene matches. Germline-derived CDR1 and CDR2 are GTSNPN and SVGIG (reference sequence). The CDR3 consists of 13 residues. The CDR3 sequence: CAWSMGGGYEQYF. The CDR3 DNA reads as TGTGCCTGGAGTATGGGCGGGGGCTACGAGCAGTACTTC.

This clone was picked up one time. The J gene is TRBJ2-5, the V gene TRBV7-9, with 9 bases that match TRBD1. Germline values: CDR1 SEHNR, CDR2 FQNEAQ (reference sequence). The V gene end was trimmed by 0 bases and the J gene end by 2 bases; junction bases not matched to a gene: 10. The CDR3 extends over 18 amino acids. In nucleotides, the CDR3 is TGTGCCAGCAGCTTAGCGACTGGACAGGGGACTTCACAAGAGACCCAGTACTTC. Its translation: CASSLATGQGTSQETQYF.

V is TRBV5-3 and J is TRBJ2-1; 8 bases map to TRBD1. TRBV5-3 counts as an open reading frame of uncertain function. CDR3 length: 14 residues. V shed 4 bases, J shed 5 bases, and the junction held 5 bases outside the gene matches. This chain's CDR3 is CARSPTGEDNEQFF. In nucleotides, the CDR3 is TGTGCCAGAAGCCCGACAGGGGAGGACAATGAGCAGTTCTTC.

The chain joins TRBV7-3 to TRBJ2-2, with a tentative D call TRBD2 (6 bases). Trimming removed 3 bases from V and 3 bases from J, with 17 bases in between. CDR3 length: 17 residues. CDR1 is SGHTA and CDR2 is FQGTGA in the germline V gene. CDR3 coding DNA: TGTGCCAGCAGCTTGAACCCCGGGGGAATCGACACCGGGGAGCTGTTTTTT. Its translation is CASSLNPGGIDTGELFF.

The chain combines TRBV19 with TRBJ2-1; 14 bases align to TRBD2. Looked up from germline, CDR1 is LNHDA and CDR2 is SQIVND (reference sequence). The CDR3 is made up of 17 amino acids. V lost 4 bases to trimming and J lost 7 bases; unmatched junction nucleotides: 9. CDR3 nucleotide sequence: TGTGCCAGTAGTAGGTCAGCCGGGACTAGCGGGAGAAATGAGCAGTTCTTC. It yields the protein CASSRSAGTSGRNEQFF.

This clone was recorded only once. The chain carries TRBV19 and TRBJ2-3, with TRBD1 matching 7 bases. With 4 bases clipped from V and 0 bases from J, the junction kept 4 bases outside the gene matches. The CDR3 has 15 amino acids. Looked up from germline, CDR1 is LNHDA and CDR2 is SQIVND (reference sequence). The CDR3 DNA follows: TGTGCCAGTAGTACAACAGGGGTTAGCACAGATACGCAGTATTTT. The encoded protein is CASSTTGVSTDTQYF. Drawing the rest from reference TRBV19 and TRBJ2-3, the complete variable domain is DGGITQSPKYLFRKEGQNVTLSCEQNLNHDAMYWYRQDPGQGLRLIYYSQIVNDFQKGDIAEGYSVSREKKESFPLTVTSAQKNPTAFYLCASSTTGVSTDTQYFGPGTRLTVL.